This T cell receptor (beta chain) appears in the sequencing data of a study of OX40 agonist ivuxolimab in advanced cancers. Across the whole study: Age averaged 60 years (range about 20 to 80), and 80% to 90% were male.

Clones were read by immunoSEQ multiplex PCR, and TCRdb kept only the in-frame ones, dropping some. Of 71,000 or so clones listed, about 81% are singletons. This clone occurred once. This receptor was taken from an adult with an advanced solid tumor such as melanoma, head and neck, liver or kidney cancer. The specimen comprised CD4+ or CD8+ T cells sorted from blood, sampled in a trial of the OX40 agonist ivuxolimab.

The CDR3 is CASSPTRGSGNTIYF. The CDR3 DNA sequence: TGTGCCAGCAGTCCTACCAGAGGGAGCGGAAACACCATATATTTT. This chain joins TRBV28 and TRBJ1-3; D not resolved. The CDR3 loop spans 15 amino acids. The V end lost 5 bases, the J end lost 4 bases, and 15 bases lay between the germline ends. Germline V gene sequence: CDR1 MDHEN, CDR2 SYDVKM.